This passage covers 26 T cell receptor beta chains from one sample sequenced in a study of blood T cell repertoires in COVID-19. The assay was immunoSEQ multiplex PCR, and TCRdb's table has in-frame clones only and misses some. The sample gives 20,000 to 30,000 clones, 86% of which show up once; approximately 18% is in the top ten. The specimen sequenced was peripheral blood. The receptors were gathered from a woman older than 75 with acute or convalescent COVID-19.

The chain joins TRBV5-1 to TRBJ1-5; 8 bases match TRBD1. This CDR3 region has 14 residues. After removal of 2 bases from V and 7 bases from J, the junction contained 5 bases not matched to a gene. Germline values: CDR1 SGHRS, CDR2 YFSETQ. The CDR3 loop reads CASSLQGEDQPQHF. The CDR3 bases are TGCGCCAGCAGCTTACAGGGGGAGGACCAGCCCCAGCATTTT.

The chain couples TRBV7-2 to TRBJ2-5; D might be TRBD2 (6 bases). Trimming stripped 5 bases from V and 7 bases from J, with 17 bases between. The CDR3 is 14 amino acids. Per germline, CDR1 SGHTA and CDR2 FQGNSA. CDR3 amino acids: CASSPRGYGGTQYF. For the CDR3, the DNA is TGTGCCAGCAGCCCTCGGGGATACGGGGGGACCCAGTACTTC.

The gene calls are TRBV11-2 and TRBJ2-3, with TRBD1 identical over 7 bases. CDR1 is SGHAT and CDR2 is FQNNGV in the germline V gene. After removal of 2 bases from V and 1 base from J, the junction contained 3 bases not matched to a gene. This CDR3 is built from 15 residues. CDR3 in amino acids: CASSLNRGGTDTQYF. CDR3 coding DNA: TGTGCCAGCAGCTTAAACAGGGGAGGCACAGATACGCAGTATTTT.

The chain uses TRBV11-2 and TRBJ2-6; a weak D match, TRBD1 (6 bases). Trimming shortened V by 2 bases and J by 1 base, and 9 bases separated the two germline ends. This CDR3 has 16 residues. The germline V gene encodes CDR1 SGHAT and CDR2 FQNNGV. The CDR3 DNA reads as TGTGCCAGCAGCTTAAAGCAGGGGTCTGGGGCCAACGTCCTGACTTTC. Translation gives CASSLKQGSGANVLTF.

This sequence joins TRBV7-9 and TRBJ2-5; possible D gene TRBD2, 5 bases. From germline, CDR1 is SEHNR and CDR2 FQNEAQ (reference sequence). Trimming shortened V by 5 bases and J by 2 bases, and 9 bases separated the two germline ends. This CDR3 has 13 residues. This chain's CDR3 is CASSGGPQETQYF. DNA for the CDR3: TGTGCCAGCAGCGGCGGGCCTCAAGAGACCCAGTACTTC.

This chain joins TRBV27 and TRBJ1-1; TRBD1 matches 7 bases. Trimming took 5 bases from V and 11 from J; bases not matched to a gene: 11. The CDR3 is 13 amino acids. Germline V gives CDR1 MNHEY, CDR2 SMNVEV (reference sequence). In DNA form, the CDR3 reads TGTGCCAGCAGTACGCACAGGGGTTCTGGCGCTTTCTTT. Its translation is CASSTHRGSGAFF.

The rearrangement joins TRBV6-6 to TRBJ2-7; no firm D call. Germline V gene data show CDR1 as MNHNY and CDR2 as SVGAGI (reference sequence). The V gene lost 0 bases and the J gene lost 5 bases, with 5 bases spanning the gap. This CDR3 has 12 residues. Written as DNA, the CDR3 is TGTGCCAGCAGTTACTCGTTCGACGAGCAGTACTTC. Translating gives CASSYSFDEQYF.

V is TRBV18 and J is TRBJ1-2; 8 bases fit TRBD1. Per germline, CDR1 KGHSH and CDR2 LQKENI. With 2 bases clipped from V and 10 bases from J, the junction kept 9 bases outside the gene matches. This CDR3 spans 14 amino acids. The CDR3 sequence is CASSPADRAPDYTF. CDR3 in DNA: TGTGCCAGCTCACCAGCGGACAGGGCGCCCGACTACACCTTC.

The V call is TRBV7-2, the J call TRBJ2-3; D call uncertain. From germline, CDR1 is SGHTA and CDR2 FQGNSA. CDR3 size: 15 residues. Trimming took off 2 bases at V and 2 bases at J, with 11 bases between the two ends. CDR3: CASSLRRGFTDTQYF. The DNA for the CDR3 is TGTGCCAGCAGCTTACGGCGCGGATTCACAGATACGCAGTATTTT.

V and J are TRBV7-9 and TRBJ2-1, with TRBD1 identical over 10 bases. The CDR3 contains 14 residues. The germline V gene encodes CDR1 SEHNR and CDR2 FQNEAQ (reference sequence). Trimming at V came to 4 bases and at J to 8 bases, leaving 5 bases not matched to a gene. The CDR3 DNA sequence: TGTGCCAGCAGCTCCGGGACAGGGGTCCATGAGCAGTTCTTC. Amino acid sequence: CASSSGTGVHEQFF.

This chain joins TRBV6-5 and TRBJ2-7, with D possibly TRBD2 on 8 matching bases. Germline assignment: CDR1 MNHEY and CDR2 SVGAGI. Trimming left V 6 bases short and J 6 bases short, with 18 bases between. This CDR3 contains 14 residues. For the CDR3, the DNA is TGTGCCAGCAGCCCCGGGACTAGGGGGCCCGAGCAGTACTTC. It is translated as CASSPGTRGPEQYF.

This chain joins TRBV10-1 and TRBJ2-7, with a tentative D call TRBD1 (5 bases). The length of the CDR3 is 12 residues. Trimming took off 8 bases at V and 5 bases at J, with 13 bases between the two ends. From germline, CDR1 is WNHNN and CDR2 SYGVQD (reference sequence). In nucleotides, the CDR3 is TGCGCCAGCGCCCCAGGGTTCAACGAGCAGTACTTC. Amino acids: CASAPGFNEQYF.

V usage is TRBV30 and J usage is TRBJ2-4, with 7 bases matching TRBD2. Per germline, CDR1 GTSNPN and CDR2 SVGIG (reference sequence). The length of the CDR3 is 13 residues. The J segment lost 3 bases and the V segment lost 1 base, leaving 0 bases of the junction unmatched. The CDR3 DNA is TGTGCCTGGAGTGGGGGGGGCAAAAACATTCAGTACTTC. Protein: CAWSGGGKNIQYF.

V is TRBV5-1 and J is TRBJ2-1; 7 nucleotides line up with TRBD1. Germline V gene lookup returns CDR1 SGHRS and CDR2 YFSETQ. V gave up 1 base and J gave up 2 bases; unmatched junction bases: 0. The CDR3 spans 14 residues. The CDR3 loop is CASSLQGAYNEQFF. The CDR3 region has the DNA TGCGCCAGCAGCTTGCAGGGGGCCTACAATGAGCAGTTCTTC.

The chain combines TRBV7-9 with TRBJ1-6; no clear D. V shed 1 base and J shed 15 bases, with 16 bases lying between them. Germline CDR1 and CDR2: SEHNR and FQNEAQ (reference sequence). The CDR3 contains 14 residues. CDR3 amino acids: CASSLGTAGSLLHF. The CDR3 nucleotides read TGTGCCAGCAGCTTAGGCACGGCGGGGTCTCTCCTCCACTTT.

In DNA, the CDR3 is TGCGCCAGCAGCCCACAGGGTTGGGGCACTGAAGCTTTCTTT. Translation: CASSPQGWGTEAFF. The chain employs TRBV4-3 and TRBJ1-1; D might be TRBD1 (6 bases). This CDR3 region has 14 residues. V was trimmed by 4 bases and J by 4 bases, leaving 13 bases between them. The V gene's germline CDR1 is LGHNA and CDR2 YSLEER.

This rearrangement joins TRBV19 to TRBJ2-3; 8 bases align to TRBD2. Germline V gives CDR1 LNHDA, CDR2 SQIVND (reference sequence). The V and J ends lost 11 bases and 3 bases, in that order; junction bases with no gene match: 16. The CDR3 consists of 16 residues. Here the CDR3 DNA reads TGTGCCTCTAAAGTTCGGGAGGGCCTGACAACAGATACGCAGTATTTT. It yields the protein CASKVREGLTTDTQYF.

The CDR3 reads CASSLSTALYNEQFF. CDR3 coding DNA: TGTGCCAGCAGTTTATCGACAGCACTTTACAATGAGCAGTTCTTC. The gene calls are TRBV28 and TRBJ2-1, with D tentatively TRBD1 (5 bases). V lost 1 base and J 4 bases, leaving 11 bases between the germline ends. The germline V gene has CDR1 MDHEN and CDR2 SYDVKM. This CDR3 comprises 15 residues.

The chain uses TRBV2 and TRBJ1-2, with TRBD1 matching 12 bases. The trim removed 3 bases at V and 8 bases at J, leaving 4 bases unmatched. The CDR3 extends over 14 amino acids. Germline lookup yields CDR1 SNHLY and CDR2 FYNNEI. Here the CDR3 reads CASSDTGQGAGYTF. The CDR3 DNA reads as TGTGCCAGCAGTGATACGGGACAGGGGGCCGGCTACACCTTC.

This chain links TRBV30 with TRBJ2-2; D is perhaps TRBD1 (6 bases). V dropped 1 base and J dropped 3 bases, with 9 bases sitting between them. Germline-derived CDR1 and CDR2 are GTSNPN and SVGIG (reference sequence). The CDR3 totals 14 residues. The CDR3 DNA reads TGTGCCTGGAGTGGAGGGGGATACACCGGGGAGCTGTTTTTT. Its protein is CAWSGGGYTGELFF.

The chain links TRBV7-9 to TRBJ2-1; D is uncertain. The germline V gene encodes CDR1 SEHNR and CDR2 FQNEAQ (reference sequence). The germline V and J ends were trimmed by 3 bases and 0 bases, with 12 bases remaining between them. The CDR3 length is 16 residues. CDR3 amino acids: CASSLESWSSYNEQFF. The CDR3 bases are TGTGCCAGCAGCTTGGAGTCTTGGAGCTCCTACAATGAGCAGTTCTTC.

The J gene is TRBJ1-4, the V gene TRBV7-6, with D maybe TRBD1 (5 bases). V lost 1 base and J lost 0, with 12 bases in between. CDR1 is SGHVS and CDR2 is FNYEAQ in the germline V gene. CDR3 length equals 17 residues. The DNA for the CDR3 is TGTGCCAGCAGCTTAGACCAAGGGGCCGCAACTAATGAAAAACTGTTTTTT. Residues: CASSLDQGAATNEKLFF.

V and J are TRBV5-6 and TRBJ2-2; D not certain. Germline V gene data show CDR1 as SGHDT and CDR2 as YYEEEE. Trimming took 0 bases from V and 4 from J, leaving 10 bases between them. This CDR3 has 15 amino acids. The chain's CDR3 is CASSLEARITGELFF. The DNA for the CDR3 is TGTGCCAGCAGCTTGGAGGCCAGGATCACCGGGGAGCTGTTTTTT.

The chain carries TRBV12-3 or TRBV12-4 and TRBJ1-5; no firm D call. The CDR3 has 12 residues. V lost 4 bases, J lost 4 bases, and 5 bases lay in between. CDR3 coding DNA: TGTGCCAGCAGTTCAGAAAATCAGCCCCAGCATTTT. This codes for CASSSENQPQHF.

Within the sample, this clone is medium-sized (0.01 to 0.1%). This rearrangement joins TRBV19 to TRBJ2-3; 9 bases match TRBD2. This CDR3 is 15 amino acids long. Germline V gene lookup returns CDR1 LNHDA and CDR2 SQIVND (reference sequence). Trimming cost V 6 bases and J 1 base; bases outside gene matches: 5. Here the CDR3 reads CASSPRLAGTDTQYF. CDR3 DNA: TGTGCCAGTAGCCCGCGACTAGCGGGCACAGATACGCAGTATTTT. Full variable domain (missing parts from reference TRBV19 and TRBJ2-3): DGGITQSPKYLFRKEGQNVTLSCEQNLNHDAMYWYRQDPGQGLRLIYYSQIVNDFQKGDIAEGYSVSREKKESFPLTVTSAQKNPTAFYLCASSPRLAGTDTQYFGPGTRLTVL.

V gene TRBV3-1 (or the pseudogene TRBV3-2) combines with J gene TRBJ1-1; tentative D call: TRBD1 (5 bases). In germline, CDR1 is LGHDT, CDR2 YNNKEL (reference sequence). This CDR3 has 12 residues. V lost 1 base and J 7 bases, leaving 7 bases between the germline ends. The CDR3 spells CASSQAGYEAFF. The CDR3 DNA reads TGTGCCAGCAGCCAAGCAGGGTATGAAGCTTTCTTT.